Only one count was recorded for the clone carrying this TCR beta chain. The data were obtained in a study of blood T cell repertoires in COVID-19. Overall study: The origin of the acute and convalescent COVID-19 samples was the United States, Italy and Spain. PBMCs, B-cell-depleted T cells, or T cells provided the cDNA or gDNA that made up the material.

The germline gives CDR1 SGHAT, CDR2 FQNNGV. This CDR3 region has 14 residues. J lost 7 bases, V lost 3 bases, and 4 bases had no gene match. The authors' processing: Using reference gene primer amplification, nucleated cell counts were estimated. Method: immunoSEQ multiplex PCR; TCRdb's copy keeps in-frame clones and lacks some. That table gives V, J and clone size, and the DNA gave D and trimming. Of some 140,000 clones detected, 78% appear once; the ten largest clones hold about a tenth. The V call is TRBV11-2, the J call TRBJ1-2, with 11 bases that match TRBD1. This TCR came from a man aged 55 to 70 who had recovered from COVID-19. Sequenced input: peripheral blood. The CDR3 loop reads CASSFGQGASGYTF. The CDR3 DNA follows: TGTGCCAGCAGCTTCGGACAGGGGGCGAGTGGCTACACCTTC.